A selection of T cell receptor beta chains follows, all from one sample in a study of blood T cell repertoires in COVID-19. The data were produced by immunoSEQ multiplex PCR, yet TCRdb's version contains in-frame clones alone and is incomplete. The sample contains fewer than 250,000 clones, roughly four fifths of which appear only once. Sequenced material: peripheral blood. The receptors shown here come from a woman in her forties or fifties with acute or convalescent COVID-19. The conserved cysteine and the conserved F or W are not part of the CDR3 here. Fields, in order: clone size, V gene, J gene, CDR3 protein. Rows may omit the clone size; those that give it use once, few, many or a size class.

-	TRBV28	TRBJ2-3	ASSLISKPDTQY
-	TRBV10-1	TRBJ1-1	ASSPAGREAF
-	TRBV21-1	TRBJ2-7	ASSKANRGRVYEQY
once	TRBV5-4	TRBJ1-6	ASSQGQGARSPLH
-	TRBV28	TRBJ1-1	ASSSDRGNTEAF
few	TRBV11-2	TRBJ2-6	ASSFTGGPQPVLT
few	TRBV29-1	TRBJ2-7	SVAEGAEQY
-	TRBV2	TRBJ2-5	ASSEGSLGTQY
-	TRBV7-8	TRBJ1-6	ASSLHRNSPLH
-	TRBV10-3	TRBJ1-3	AISGDRSNTIY
-	TRBV7-2	TRBJ1-5	ASSARTGQPQH
-	TRBV7-6	TRBJ2-1	ASSLRGTSGSNEQF
-	TRBV19	TRBJ2-3	ASSITITSTDTQY
-	TRBV5-1	TRBJ1-1	ASSLSGWDTEAF
-	TRBV5-8	TRBJ1-1	ASSPGPYTEAF
-	TRBV28	TRBJ1-1	ASSLLVEGAEAF
few	TRBV27	TRBJ1-5	ASSDTGGSQPQH